This TCR beta chain was recorded in a study of T cell responses to AZD1222 COVID-19 vaccine. Study-wide background: Second doses that came at about 4 or about 12 weeks were put together.

General observations from the study: AZD1222 recipients seropositive at baseline numbered only six or seven. Epitopes outside B.1.351 and B.1.1.7 mutated regions reportedly drew nearly half of spike TCRs. Repertoire sampling was restricted to post-peak T cell response timepoints.

Trimming took off 6 bases at V and 6 bases at J, with 17 bases between the two ends. The germline V gene encodes CDR1 LNHDA and CDR2 SQIVND (reference sequence). The CDR3 is made up of 14 amino acids. With regard to this clone: What it binds is not known.

Only in-frame clones appear in the TCRdb table, and some are missing; sequencing was by immunoSEQ multiplex PCR. Of about 130,000 clones in the sample, around 90% were seen once. The rearrangement links TRBV19 to TRBJ1-2; a possible D gene is TRBD1 (6 bases). Sequences were derived from peripheral blood, sampled on day 0 of AZD1222 vaccination. This clonotype was sampled from an adult in good health. The CDR3 nucleotides are TGTGCCAGTAGAGCCCGAGGGGGTGGGGATGGCTACACCTTC. It encodes CASRARGGGDGYTF.